What follows are 6 T cell receptor beta chains derived from one specimen sequenced in a study of T cells after yellow fever vaccination. TCRdb reprocessed the 5' RACE reads via MiXCR and lists one record per CDR3 protein. In the table there are over 150,000 distinct CDR3 sequences, 6.2% of which are singletons. Specimen: CD4+ T cells sorted from PBMCs, collected on the day of the first yellow fever vaccination. Source of these receptors: a man aged 18 to 30 who received the YFV17D yellow fever vaccine.

This chain connects TRBV20-1 to TRBJ1-2; TRBD1 agrees at 9 bases. Trimming cost V 5 bases and J 4 bases; bases outside gene matches: 5. CDR3 length equals 13 residues. From germline, CDR1 is DFQATT and CDR2 SNEGSKA (reference sequence). CDR3 nucleotides: TGCAGTGCTGATACAGGGGGCCCCTATGGCTACACCTTC. Encoded protein: CSADTGGPYGYTF.

This chain connects TRBV20-1 to TRBJ1-2; 7 positions match TRBD1. CDR3 length: 13 amino acids. Germline V gene data show CDR1 as DFQATT and CDR2 as SNEGSKA (reference sequence). Trimming cost V 6 bases and J 0 bases; bases outside gene matches: 4. The chain's CDR3 is CSAAQGPNYGYTF. The CDR3 bases are TGCAGTGCAGCACAGGGGCCTAACTATGGCTACACCTTC.

V and J are TRBV11-1 and TRBJ2-3, with D maybe TRBD1 (6 bases). Germline V gene sequence: CDR1 SGHAT, CDR2 FQDESV (reference sequence). The germline V and J ends were trimmed by 5 bases and 0 bases, with 27 bases remaining between them. The CDR3 extends over 20 amino acids. CDR3 in DNA: TGTGCCAGCAGCCCGACCCGGGGACAAGGGTCCTGGGGTAGCACAGATACGCAGTATTTT. Translating gives CASSPTRGQGSWGSTDTQYF. The whole variable domain, remainder taken from reference TRBV11-1 and TRBJ2-3, is EAEVAQSPRYKITEKSQAVAFWCDPISGHATLYWYRQILGQGPELLVQFQDESVVDDSQLPKDRFSAERLKGVDSTLKIQPAELGDSAMYLCASSPTRGQGSWGSTDTQYFGPGTRLTVL.

Many counts were recorded for this clonotype. The chain links TRBV7-9 to TRBJ2-5, with 8 bases matching TRBD1. Per germline, CDR1 SEHNR and CDR2 FQNEAQ (reference sequence). The ends lost 5 bases at V and 5 bases at J; junction bases unmatched: 7. The CDR3 runs 14 residues. CDR3 sequence (DNA): TGTGCCAGCAGCCCCTCGACAGGGGTGGAGACCCAGTACTTC. Its translation is CASSPSTGVETQYF. The complete variable domain, with remaining parts taken from reference TRBV7-9 and TRBJ2-5, reads DTGVSQNPRHKITKRGQNVTFRCDPISEHNRLYWYRQTLGQGPEFLTYFQNEAQLEKSRLLSDRFSAERPKGSFSTLEIQRTEQGDSAMYLCASSPSTGVETQYFGPGTRLLVL.

This clonotype showed up just a few times. The chain uses TRBV7-2 and TRBJ1-5; no definite D call. The CDR3 consists of 12 residues. Germline V gene data show CDR1 as SGHTA and CDR2 as FQGNSA. Trimming took 4 bases from V and 4 from J, leaving 5 bases between them. In DNA, the CDR3 is TGTGCCAGCAGCTCCATGAATCAGCCCCAGCATTTT. Its protein is CASSSMNQPQHF. Together with reference TRBV7-2 and TRBJ1-5, the CDR3 gives the full variable domain: GAGVSQSPSNKVTEKGKDVELRCDPISGHTALYWYRQSLGQGLEFLIYFQGNSAPDKSGLPSDRFSAERTGGSVSTLTIQRTQQEDSAVYLCASSSMNQPQHFGDGTRLSIL.

The table lists this clonotype with a few counts. This chain connects TRBV7-2 to TRBJ2-2; 13 bases align to TRBD2. The junction had 4 bases not matched to a gene; V was cut back by 1 base and J by 11 bases. This CDR3 has 15 amino acids. The V gene's germline CDR1 is SGHTA and CDR2 FQGNSA. The CDR3: CASSLGGLAGLELFF. CDR3 bases: TGTGCCAGCAGCTTAGGGGGACTAGCGGGGCTCGAGCTGTTTTTT.